This is a list of T cell receptor beta chains from one sample in a study of cytomegalovirus exposure and HLA in healthy donors. Only in-frame clones appear in the TCRdb table, and some are missing; sequencing was by immunoSEQ multiplex PCR. The sample lists roughly 73,000 clones; 95% were seen once. The sequencing input was PBMCs. The source of these receptors is a man aged 18 to 30 in good health and CMV-seronegative. The CDR3 runs from the conserved cysteine through the conserved F or W.

CDR3,J,V
CASSSGTGVEYEQFF,TRBJ2-1,TRBV9
CATSMGLGQHRGTGGFGELFF,TRBJ2-2,TRBV15
CASSPVAGLAQETQYF,TRBJ2-5,TRBV19
CASSLAPQAGDGYTF,TRBJ1-2,TRBV7-9
CASNTGTGGSEQYF,TRBJ2-7,TRBV19
CASTPHTTYEQYF,TRBJ2-7,TRBV28
CASSLGAGNTEAFF,TRBJ1-1,TRBV5-6
CASSEAGTGTYEQYF,TRBJ2-7,TRBV9
CASSGWEAGELFF,TRBJ2-2,TRBV5-8
CATHDLQGPNYGYTF,TRBJ1-2,TRBV7-9
CASRQGGSSNQPQHF,TRBJ1-5,TRBV6-5
CASSLGFDFGTEAFF,TRBJ1-1,TRBV5-6
CASSLKGQGGGYTF,TRBJ1-2,TRBV7-2
CASSPSTGELFF,TRBJ2-2,TRBV7-2
CASSATRDRGTETQYF,TRBJ2-5,TRBV25-1
CASSTGTAGSYGYTF,TRBJ1-2,TRBV9
CASSTGSPNTEAFF,TRBJ1-1,TRBV19
CASSGPGGDTEAFF,TRBJ1-1,TRBV9
CAISPGTGGVTEAFF,TRBJ1-1,TRBV10-3
CASSVSGQNYYGYTF,TRBJ1-2,TRBV5-6
CSVKQNTEAFF,TRBJ1-1,TRBV29-1
CASSLTAGGGGYTF,TRBJ1-2,TRBV27
CASSQVGSSVANEKLFF,TRBJ1-4,TRBV4-3
CASSQLSQGREKLFF,TRBJ1-4,TRBV5-6
CASSFSQGTEAFF,TRBJ1-1,TRBV6-5
CASSSQGFSPLHF,TRBJ1-6,TRBV19
CASTDGGVTEAFF,TRBJ1-1,TRBV6-6
CASSDGQVGTDTQYF,TRBJ2-3,TRBV7-8
CASSLEGGGADTQYF,TRBJ2-3,TRBV5-6
CASRTSGTGLGYTF,TRBJ1-2,TRBV19
CASSQDAGAEKLFF,TRBJ1-4,TRBV4-3
CASSELGGVGSSLAKNIQYF,TRBJ2-4,TRBV2
CASSQDSTWGLTSTYEQYF,TRBJ2-7,TRBV4-1
CASSLRGGTIYF,TRBJ1-3,TRBV5-4
CAWTTGSSYEQYF,TRBJ2-7,TRBV30
CASSATSGGSNEQFF,TRBJ2-1,TRBV5-1
CASSSTSGRGGPYEQYF,TRBJ2-7,TRBV7-2
CASSVAGGPTGELFF,TRBJ2-2,TRBV7-3
CSVGGQGTGLVPDTQYF,TRBJ2-3,TRBV29-1
CASSSKTAGSQPQHF,TRBJ1-5,TRBV27
CATSTYRGPADTQYF,TRBJ2-3,TRBV15
CASSLESGGLTEAFF,TRBJ1-1,TRBV5-4
CAINTLAGASTGELFF,TRBJ2-2,TRBV10-3
CASNSQGACSNQPQHF,TRBJ1-5,TRBV21-1
CASGTADQPQHF,TRBJ1-5,TRBV19
CASSLEGQRPEQFF,TRBJ2-1,TRBV5-8
CAISESISGVSSGNTIYF,TRBJ1-3,TRBV10-3
CASSLERVREAFF,TRBJ1-1,TRBV7-2
CASVGGYAAGNTIYF,TRBJ1-3,TRBV14
CASTTAQGVNTEAFF,TRBJ1-1,TRBV19
CASSFRQGHNEQFF,TRBJ2-1,TRBV13
CASSPQGGGYEQYF,TRBJ2-7,TRBV18
CASSQVLDSYGYTF,TRBJ1-2,TRBV4-2
CASSGVYGHEQYF,TRBJ2-7,TRBV27
CASSPSRRASTDTQYF,TRBJ2-3,TRBV7-2
CASSPFAVYEQYF,TRBJ2-7,TRBV18